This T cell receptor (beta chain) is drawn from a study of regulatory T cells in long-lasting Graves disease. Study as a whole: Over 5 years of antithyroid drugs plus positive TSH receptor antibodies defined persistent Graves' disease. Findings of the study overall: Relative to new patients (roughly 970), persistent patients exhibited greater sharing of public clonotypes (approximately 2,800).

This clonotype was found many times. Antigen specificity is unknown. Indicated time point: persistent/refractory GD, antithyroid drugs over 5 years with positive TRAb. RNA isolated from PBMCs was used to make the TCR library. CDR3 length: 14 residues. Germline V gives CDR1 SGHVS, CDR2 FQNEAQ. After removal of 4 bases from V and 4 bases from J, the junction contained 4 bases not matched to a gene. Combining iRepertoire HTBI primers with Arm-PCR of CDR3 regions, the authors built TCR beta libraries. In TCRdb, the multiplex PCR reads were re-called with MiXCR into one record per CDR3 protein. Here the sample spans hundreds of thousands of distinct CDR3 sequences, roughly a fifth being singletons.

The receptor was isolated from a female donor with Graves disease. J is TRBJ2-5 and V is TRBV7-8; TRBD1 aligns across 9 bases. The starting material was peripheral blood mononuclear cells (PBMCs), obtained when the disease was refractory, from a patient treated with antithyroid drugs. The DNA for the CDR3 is TGTGCCAGCAGCTGGACAGGGGTGGGAGAGACCCAGTACTTC. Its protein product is CASSWTGVGETQYF. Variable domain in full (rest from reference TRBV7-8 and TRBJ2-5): GAGVSQSPRYKVAKRGQDVALRCDPISGHVSLFWYQQALGQGPEFLTYFQNEAQLDKSGLPSDRFFAERPEGSVSTLKIQRTQQEDSAVYLCASSWTGVGETQYFGPGTRLLVL.